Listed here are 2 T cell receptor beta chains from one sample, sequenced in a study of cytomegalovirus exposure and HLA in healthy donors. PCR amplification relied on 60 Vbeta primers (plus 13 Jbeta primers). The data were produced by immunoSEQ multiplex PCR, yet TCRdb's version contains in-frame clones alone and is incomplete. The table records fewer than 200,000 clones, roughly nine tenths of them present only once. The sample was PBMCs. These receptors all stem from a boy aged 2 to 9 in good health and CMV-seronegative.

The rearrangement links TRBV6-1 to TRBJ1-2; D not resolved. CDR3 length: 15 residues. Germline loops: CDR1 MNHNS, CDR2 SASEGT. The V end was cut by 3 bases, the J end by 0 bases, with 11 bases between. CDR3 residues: CASSEGRLANYGYTF. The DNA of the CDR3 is TGTGCCAGCAGTGAGGGGAGGTTGGCTAACTATGGCTACACCTTC.

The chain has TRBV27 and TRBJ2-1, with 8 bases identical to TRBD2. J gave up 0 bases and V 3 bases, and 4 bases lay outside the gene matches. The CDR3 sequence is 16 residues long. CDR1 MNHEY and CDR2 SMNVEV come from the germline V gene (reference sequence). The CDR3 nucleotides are TGTGCCAGCAGTTTTGCGGGACTAGTCTCCTACAATGAGCAGTTCTTC. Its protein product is CASSFAGLVSYNEQFF.